The 15 T cell receptor beta chains below all came from one sample that was sequenced in a study of metastatic and nonmetastatic thyroid tumors. Through MiXCR, TCRdb re-clonotyped the PCR reads. The sample comprises approximately 50,000 clones, 20% of which are singletons, and roughly 4% rests with the top ten. No patient received treatment before thyroid surgery. Sequenced input: blood. The receptor set was obtained from a female donor with papillary thyroid cancer or a benign thyroid nodule (not recorded which). Some clones in this sample may be carry-over from other donors' samples.

To note about this clone: Possible read error: a much larger clone is one base away. V gene TRBV2 combines with J gene TRBJ1-1; no firm D call. Germline CDR1 and CDR2: SNHLY and FYNNEI. There are 12 residues in the CDR3. Trimming removed 5 bases from V and 0 bases from J, with 4 bases in between. This chain's CDR3 is CASSLMNTEAFF. The CDR3 DNA reads TGTGCCAGCAGTCTCATGAACACTGAAGCTTTCTTT.

This clone was counted many times. This rearrangement joins TRBV6-5 to TRBJ2-7, with D possibly being TRBD2 (6 bases). Germline loops: CDR1 MNHEY, CDR2 SVGAGI. This CDR3 spans 12 amino acids. Trimming left V 3 bases short and J 6 bases short, with 9 bases between. CDR3 DNA: TGTGCCAGCAGTTATGGAGGGGCCGAGCAGTACTTC. Translating gives CASSYGGAEQYF.

In its sample, this clone was seen many times. The chain uses TRBV9 and TRBJ1-5; D may be TRBD1 (5 bases). V lost 10 bases, J lost 0 bases, and 20 bases lay in between. Germline loops: CDR1 SGDLS, CDR2 YYNGEE. The CDR3 contains 16 residues. In nucleotides, the CDR3 is TGTGCCCTGGGGCCGGTCGTGGGGTATAGCAATCAGCCCCAGCATTTT. Amino acid sequence: CALGPVVGYSNQPQHF.

There are many counts of this clone. The chain uses TRBV20-1 and TRBJ2-3, with D perhaps matching TRBD1 (6 bases). The V end was cut by 0 bases, the J end by 6 bases, with 10 bases between. Germline CDR1 reads DFQATT; CDR2 reads SNEGSKA (reference sequence). The CDR3 length is 13 residues. Here the CDR3 reads CSARDGTMDTQYF. The CDR3 DNA sequence: TGCAGTGCTAGAGACGGGACAATGGATACGCAGTATTTT.

This clone occurred many times. The identical CDR3 is also encoded by other nucleotide sequences in the sample. The rearrangement joins TRBV9 to TRBJ1-5; TRBD1 is a possible D gene (5 bases). V shed 0 bases and J shed 4 bases, with 8 bases lying between them. The CDR3 covers 14 residues. CDR1 and CDR2 from the germline V gene are SGDLS and YYNGEE. The CDR3 DNA reads TGTGCCAGCAGCGTAGGGGAGGGGAATCAGCCCCAGCATTTT. Translated: CASSVGEGNQPQHF. The full variable domain, completed using reference TRBV9 and TRBJ1-5, is DSGVTQTPKHLITATGQRVTLRCSPRSGDLSVYWYQQSLDQGLQFLIQYYNGEERAKGNILERFSAQQFPDLHSELNLSSLELGDSALYFCASSVGEGNQPQHFGDGTRLSIL.

This clone was seen only once. Compared with germline, one end of the junction differs, possibly owing to a read error. V gene TRBV14 combines with J gene TRBJ1-1; a possible D gene is TRBD1 (5 bases). This CDR3 is 15 amino acids long. Germline lookup yields CDR1 SGHDN and CDR2 FVKESK. The CDR3 DNA sequence: TGTGCCAGCAGCCCGTTTATCAGGGTGAACACTGAAGCTGTCTTT. Translating it yields CASSPFIRVNTEAVF.

This clone was counted ten times or more. This rearrangement joins TRBV12-3 or TRBV12-4 to TRBJ2-3, with D tentatively TRBD2 (5 bases). V was trimmed by 6 bases and J by 0 bases, leaving 19 bases between them. The CDR3 loop spans 17 amino acids. CDR3 nucleotides: TGTGCCAGCAGCCTCCAGCGGAGCCCTTCTAGCACAGATACGCAGTATTTT. It translates to CASSLQRSPSSTDTQYF.

The sample holds many counts of this clone. This chain uses TRBV28 with TRBJ1-2; 9 bases align to TRBD1. Germline assignment: CDR1 MDHEN and CDR2 SYDVKM. The CDR3 is made up of 14 amino acids. V gave up 7 bases and J gave up 4 bases; unmatched junction bases: 7. The CDR3 DNA sequence: TGTGCCAGCAAGGCGGGACAGGGACGCTATGGCTACACCTTC. This encodes CASKAGQGRYGYTF.

As concerns this clone: This CDR3 fails to terminate in the conserved phenylalanine or tryptophan, so it likely reflects a read error. The CDR3 region has the DNA TGTGCCAGCAGTTCCGAGTGGGATGACCAGTTCTGC. Protein: CASSSEWDDQFC. This chain links TRBV28 with TRBJ2-1; D is uncertain. The CDR3 sequence is 12 residues long. Germline loops: CDR1 MDHEN, CDR2 SYDVKM.

This clone was counted at least ten times. V usage is TRBV3-1 and J usage is TRBJ1-6; D remains unclear. Germline assignment: CDR1 LGHDT and CDR2 YNNKEL (reference sequence). The CDR3 loop spans 12 amino acids. Trimming stripped 3 bases from V and 8 bases from J, with 5 bases between. CDR3 sequence (DNA): TGTGCCAGCAGCCAGAAAGATTCACCCCTCCACTTT. Translation: CASSQKDSPLHF.

This clone appeared many times. The chain combines TRBV20-1 with TRBJ1-4; D not certain. The CDR3 is made up of 13 amino acids. The germline gives CDR1 DFQATT, CDR2 SNEGSKA (reference sequence). V lost 5 bases to trimming and J lost 0 bases, with 7 bases between them. This chain's CDR3 is CSAVLSTNEKLFF. CDR3 coding DNA: TGCAGTGCTGTTCTCTCAACTAATGAAAAACTGTTTTTT.

This clone was seen repeatedly, ten times or more. The chain has TRBV18 and TRBJ2-1, with D tentatively TRBD2 (5 bases). Germline V gives CDR1 KGHSH, CDR2 LQKENI. V was clipped by 3 bases and J by 5 bases, with 8 bases between them. The CDR3 totals 13 residues. CDR3 in amino acids: CASSPILDNEQFF. CDR3 bases: TGTGCCAGCTCACCGATACTAGACAATGAGCAGTTCTTC.

In its sample, this clone was seen many times. V usage is TRBV10-2 and J usage is TRBJ1-2; D remains ambiguous. From germline, CDR1 is WSHSY and CDR2 SAAADI. CDR3 length: 13 residues. Deletions cut 2 bases from V and 6 bases from J, with 10 bases between. CDR3 in amino acids: CASSELEEDGYTF. CDR3 nucleotides: TGCGCCAGCAGTGAGCTGGAGGAGGATGGCTACACCTTC.

A few counts support this clone. V gene TRBV6-1 combines with J gene TRBJ2-1; the D is unclear. The CDR3 totals 15 residues. Trimming took off 6 bases at V and 3 bases at J, with 15 bases between the two ends. The germline gives CDR1 MNHNS, CDR2 SASEGT. CDR3 sequence (DNA): TGTGCCAGCAGGGGGTCGTTCCTCGGCTACAATGAGCAGTTCTTC. It is translated as CASRGSFLGYNEQFF.

This clone came up many times. V usage is TRBV20-1 and J usage is TRBJ1-5; TRBD1 agrees at 9 bases. This CDR3 contains 13 residues. V trimming: 1 base; J trimming: 6 bases; junction bases outside the gene matches: 1. Germline V gene lookup returns CDR1 DFQATT and CDR2 SNEGSKA (reference sequence). The chain's CDR3 is CSARVDRGQPQHF. CDR3 nucleotide sequence: TGCAGTGCTAGAGTGGACAGGGGTCAGCCCCAGCATTTT.